Listed below are T cell receptor beta chains from one sample, sequenced in a study of beta chain features in type 1 diabetes. Profiling relied on immunoSEQ multiplex PCR, and the TCRdb table lists in-frame clones only, not all of them. The sample has approximately 240,000 clones; more than 15% are singletons. The specimen was naive CD4+ T cells from blood. The source of these receptors is a man aged 25 to 45 with type 1 diabetes. The CDR3 runs from the conserved cysteine through the conserved F or W. The order of the fields is V gene, CDR3 length, J gene, clone size, D gene, CDR3 protein, CDR3 DNA. A D gene is named only where the DNA matches it firmly. Size values are once, few and many counts, or a class for expanded clones, and some rows have none.

V: TRBV9
length: 18
J: TRBJ2-3
size: few
D: TRBD2
CDR3: CASSAGTSGSSGTDTQYF
DNA: TGTGCCAGCAGCGCCGGGACTAGCGGGAGTTCAGGCACAGATACGCAGTATTTT

V: TRBV7-9
length: 13
J: TRBJ2-2
size: .
D: .
CDR3: CASSGPNTGELFF
DNA: TGTGCCAGCAGCGGCCCTAACACCGGGGAGCTGTTTTTT

V: TRBV15
length: 14
J: TRBJ2-7
size: few
D: TRBD2
CDR3: CATSSTSGSNEQYF
DNA: TGTGCCACCAGCAGTACTAGCGGGAGTAACGAGCAGTACTTC

V: TRBV30
length: 15
J: TRBJ2-1
size: .
D: TRBD1
CDR3: CAWSGTRQGYNEQFF
DNA: TGTGCCTGGAGTGGAACAAGACAGGGATACAATGAGCAGTTCTTC

V: TRBV30
length: 14
J: TRBJ1-2
size: few
D: .
CDR3: CAWSVSAGNYGYTF
DNA: TGTGCCTGGAGTGTATCGGCAGGGAACTATGGCTACACCTTC

V: TRBV11-2
length: 12
J: TRBJ1-2
size: .
D: .
CDR3: CASSLAGDGYTF
DNA: TGTGCCAGCAGCTTAGCAGGGGACGGCTACACCTTC

V: TRBV28
length: 14
J: TRBJ2-7
size: few
D: TRBD2
CDR3: CASSTLAKLYEQYF
DNA: TGTGCCAGCTCTACACTAGCGAAGTTATACGAGCAGTACTTC

V: TRBV4-1
length: 17
J: TRBJ2-5
size: few
D: .
CDR3: CASSQETPGRTQETQYF
DNA: TGCGCCAGCAGCCAAGAGACACCGGGACGGACACAAGAGACCCAGTACTTC

V: TRBV29-1
length: 13
J: TRBJ2-7
size: .
D: .
CDR3: CSADRGAGGEQYF
DNA: TGCAGCGCCGACCGGGGGGCCGGGGGTGAGCAGTACTTC

V: TRBV13
length: 15
J: TRBJ2-1
size: few
D: .
CDR3: CASSLVSGSYNEQFF
DNA: TGTGCCAGCAGCTTAGTTAGCGGATCCTACAATGAGCAGTTCTTC

V: TRBV9
length: 16
J: TRBJ1-2
size: .
D: .
CDR3: CASSVAYGQTRGGYTF
DNA: TGTGCCAGCAGCGTCGCTTACGGACAGACTAGGGGAGGCTACACCTTC

V: TRBV29-1
length: 14
J: TRBJ2-7
size: few
D: TRBD2
CDR3: CSVGITSGRVEQYF
DNA: TGCAGCGTGGGGATCACTAGCGGGAGAGTCGAGCAGTACTTC

V: TRBV27
length: 13
J: TRBJ2-3
size: .
D: TRBD1
CDR3: CASKGTGTDTQYF
DNA: TGTGCCAGCAAAGGGACAGGCACAGATACGCAGTATTTT

V: TRBV5-1
length: 14
J: TRBJ2-5
size: few
D: .
CDR3: CASSTPQGGETQYF
DNA: TGCGCCAGCAGCACTCCCCAGGGAGGAGAGACCCAGTACTTC

V: TRBV7-9
length: 14
J: TRBJ2-5
size: few
D: TRBD1
CDR3: CASSPSTGGKTQYF
DNA: TGTGCCAGCAGCCCATCGACAGGGGGGAAGACCCAGTACTTC

V: TRBV27
length: 16
J: TRBJ2-3
size: .
D: TRBD2
CDR3: CASSPWTSGNTDTQYF
DNA: TGTGCCAGCAGTCCCTGGACTAGCGGGAACACAGATACGCAGTATTTT

V: TRBV4-1
length: 15
J: TRBJ2-6
size: few
D: .
CDR3: CASSQAEAGANVLTF
DNA: TGCGCCAGCAGCCAAGCGGAAGCTGGGGCCAACGTCCTGACTTTC

V: TRBV6-5
length: 13
J: TRBJ2-5
size: few
D: TRBD2
CDR3: CASTERLAGTQYF
DNA: TGTGCCAGCACCGAACGACTAGCAGGGACCCAGTACTTC

V: TRBV28
length: 15
J: TRBJ2-3
size: .
D: TRBD2
CDR3: CASSDPGLAEDTQYF
DNA: TGTGCCAGCAGTGACCCGGGACTAGCGGAAGATACGCAGTATTTT

V: TRBV5-1
length: 14
J: TRBJ1-3
size: few
D: .
CDR3: CASARTTSGNTIYF
DNA: TGCGCCAGCGCACGGACAACCTCTGGAAACACCATATATTTT

V: TRBV30
length: 12
J: TRBJ1-1
size: few
D: .
CDR3: CAWADVGFGAFF
DNA: TGTGCCTGGGCCGACGTAGGGTTTGGAGCTTTCTTT

V: TRBV5-4
length: 13
J: TRBJ2-1
size: .
D: .
CDR3: CASSFDLHNEQFF
DNA: TGTGCCAGCAGCTTCGACCTACACAATGAGCAGTTCTTC

V: TRBV28
length: 11
J: TRBJ2-7
size: .
D: .
CDR3: CASSSGYEQYF
DNA: TGTGCCAGCAGTTCCGGCTACGAGCAGTACTTC

V: TRBV29-1
length: 14
J: TRBJ1-2
size: few
D: TRBD1
CDR3: CSVLHPGTAYGYTF
DNA: TGCAGCGTCCTACACCCCGGGACAGCCTATGGCTACACCTTC

V: TRBV9
length: 15
J: TRBJ1-1
size: .
D: .
CDR3: CASSVGNSGETEAFF
DNA: TGTGCCAGCAGCGTTGGCAACTCTGGGGAAACTGAAGCTTTCTTT

V: TRBV7-7
length: 10
J: TRBJ2-2
size: .
D: .
CDR3: CASGWGELFF
DNA: TGTGCCAGCGGCTGGGGGGAGCTGTTTTTT

V: TRBV7-2
length: 14
J: TRBJ2-7
size: .
D: .
CDR3: CASSSYGRNYEQYF
DNA: TGTGCCAGCAGCTCGTATGGACGGAACTACGAGCAGTACTTC

V: TRBV25-1
length: 13
J: TRBJ2-4
size: few
D: .
CDR3: CASRDWAKNIQYF
DNA: TGTGCCAGCAGGGATTGGGCCAAAAACATTCAGTACTTC

V: TRBV2
length: 15
J: TRBJ2-1
size: .
D: TRBD1
CDR3: CASSQRGTVNNEQFF
DNA: TGTGCCAGCAGTCAAAGAGGGACAGTGAACAATGAGCAGTTCTTC

V: TRBV29-1
length: 13
J: TRBJ2-3
size: few
D: TRBD1
CDR3: CSVERDRADTQYF
DNA: TGCAGCGTTGAACGGGACAGGGCTGATACGCAGTATTTT

V: TRBV29-1
length: 13
J: TRBJ2-4
size: few
D: .
CDR3: CSVGGLTRDIQYF
DNA: TGCAGCGTTGGCGGCTTAACCAGGGACATTCAGTACTTC

V: TRBV29-1
length: 13
J: TRBJ1-1
size: few
D: .
CDR3: CSALEGGRTEAFF
DNA: TGCAGCGCTCTTGAGGGAGGGAGGACTGAAGCTTTCTTT

V: TRBV2
length: 12
J: TRBJ2-1
size: .
D: TRBD2
CDR3: CASSASGSEQFF
DNA: TGTGCCAGCAGTGCTAGCGGGAGTGAGCAGTTCTTC

V: TRBV5-1
length: 13
J: TRBJ2-7
size: few
D: .
CDR3: CASSATNTYEQYF
DNA: TGCGCCAGCAGCGCGACCAACACCTACGAGCAGTACTTC

V: TRBV7-9
length: 15
J: TRBJ1-5
size: few
D: .
CDR3: CASSLGLAINQPQHF
DNA: TGTGCCAGCAGCTTGGGGCTGGCGATAAATCAGCCCCAGCATTTT

V: TRBV30
length: 15
J: TRBJ2-1
size: .
D: TRBD1
CDR3: CAWSVEWDRGNEQFF
DNA: TGTGCCTGGAGTGTGGAATGGGACAGGGGCAATGAGCAGTTCTTC

V: TRBV7-8
length: 14
J: TRBJ2-3
size: .
D: .
CDR3: CASSLGQGPQSQYF
DNA: TGTGCCAGCAGCTTAGGGCAGGGACCTCAATCGCAGTATTTT